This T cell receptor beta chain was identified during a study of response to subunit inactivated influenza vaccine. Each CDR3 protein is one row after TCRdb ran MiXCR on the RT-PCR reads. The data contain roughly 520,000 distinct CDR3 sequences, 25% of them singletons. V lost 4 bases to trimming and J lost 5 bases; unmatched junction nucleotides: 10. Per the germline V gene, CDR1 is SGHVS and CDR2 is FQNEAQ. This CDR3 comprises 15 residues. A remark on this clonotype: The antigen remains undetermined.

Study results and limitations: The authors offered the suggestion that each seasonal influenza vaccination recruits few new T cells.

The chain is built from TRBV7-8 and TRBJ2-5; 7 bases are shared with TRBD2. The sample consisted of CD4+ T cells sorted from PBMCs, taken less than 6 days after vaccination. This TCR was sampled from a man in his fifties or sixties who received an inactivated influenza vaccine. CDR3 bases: TGTGCCAGCAGCTCCTGGACGGACGGGGGGGAGACCCAGTACTTC. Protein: CASSSWTDGGETQYF.